A single T cell receptor beta chain is shown here with its context. The antigen is unknown. Through 5' RACE with UMI labels, the TRB cDNA libraries were prepared. For each CDR3 protein, TCRdb gives one entry from its re-call of the 5' RACE reads, without DNA. The sample data list about 140,000 distinct CDR3 sequences. These data are taken from a study of CXCR3-negative and CXCR3-positive naive CD8 T cells. Findings of the study overall: CXCR3-positive naive cells had TRB CDR3s that were more hydrophobic than CXCR3-negative naive cells had. TCR strength was inferred from TRB CDR3 properties, while surface CD5 was comparable between naive subsets. CXCR3 expression partially decreased after cryopreservation; most assays used fresh PBMCs.

Germline lookup yields CDR1 SGDLS and CDR2 YYNGEE. The CDR3 has 16 residues. The sample was naive CXCR3+ CD8+ T cells from blood. Subset: CD45RO-CCR7+CD27+CD95- naive CD8+ T cells expressing CXCR3 (TNR3+). This sequence joins TRBV9 and TRBJ2-7; TCRdb's D gene call, TRBD1, goes unchecked for lack of DNA. The receptor comes from a human donor in good health. Some clones in this sample may be carry-over from other donors' samples. CDR3 protein: CASSVGPGTGIREQYF.